The TCR beta chain under discussion was sequenced for a study of cytomegalovirus exposure and HLA in healthy donors. Amplification used 60 Vbeta primers and 13 Jbeta primers. Sequencing used immunoSEQ multiplex PCR; TCRdb keeps in-frame clones, though not all of them. The data contain about 150,000 clones, approximately 80% of them seen just once; the ten biggest clones take up roughly 3%. This clone was seen a handful of times. The receptor was derived from a woman aged 45-65 years in good health and CMV-seropositive. Sequenced sample: PBMCs.

CDR3 DNA: TGTGCCAGCAGCGACAGGGTTTACACTGAAGCTTTCTTT. It encodes CASSDRVYTEAFF. The gene calls are TRBV7-8 and TRBJ1-1; TRBD1 matches at 7 bases. This CDR3 comprises 13 residues. V dropped 5 bases and J dropped 3; count of bases not matched to a gene: 3. In germline, CDR1 is SGHVS, CDR2 FQNEAQ. Full variable domain (missing parts from reference TRBV7-8 and TRBJ1-1): GAGVSQSPRYKVAKRGQDVALRCDPISGHVSLFWYQQALGQGPEFLTYFQNEAQLDKSGLPSDRFFAERPEGSVSTLKIQRTQQEDSAVYLCASSDRVYTEAFFGQGTRLTVV.